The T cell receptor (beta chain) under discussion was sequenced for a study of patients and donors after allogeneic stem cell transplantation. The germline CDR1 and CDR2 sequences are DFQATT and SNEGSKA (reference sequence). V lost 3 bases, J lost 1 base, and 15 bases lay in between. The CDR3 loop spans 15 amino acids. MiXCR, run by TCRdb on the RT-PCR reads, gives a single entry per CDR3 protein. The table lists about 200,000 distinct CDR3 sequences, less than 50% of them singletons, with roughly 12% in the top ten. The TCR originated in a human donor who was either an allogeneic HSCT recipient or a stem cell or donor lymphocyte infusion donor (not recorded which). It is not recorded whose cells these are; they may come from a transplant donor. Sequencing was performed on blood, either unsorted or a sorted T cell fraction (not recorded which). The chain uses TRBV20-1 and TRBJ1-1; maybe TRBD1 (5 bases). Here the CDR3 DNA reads TGCAGTGCTAGTCGTGGGGGAGGGAAGAACACTGAAGCTTTCTTT. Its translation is CSASRGGGKNTEAFF.